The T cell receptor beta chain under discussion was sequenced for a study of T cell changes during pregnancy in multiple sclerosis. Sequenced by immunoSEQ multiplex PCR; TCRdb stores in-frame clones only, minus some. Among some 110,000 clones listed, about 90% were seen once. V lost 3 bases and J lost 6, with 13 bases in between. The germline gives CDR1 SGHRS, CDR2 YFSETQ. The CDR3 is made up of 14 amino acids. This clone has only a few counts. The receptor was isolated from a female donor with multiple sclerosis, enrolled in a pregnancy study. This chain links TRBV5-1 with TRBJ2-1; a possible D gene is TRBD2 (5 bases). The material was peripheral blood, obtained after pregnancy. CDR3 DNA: TGCGCCAGCAGCTCGGGGAGAGCGCCCAATGAGCAGTTCTTC. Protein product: CASSSGRAPNEQFF.